The present T cell receptor (beta chain) was sequenced within a study of T cell responses to AZD1222 COVID-19 vaccine (dated by TCRdb to the early 2020s). In the study overall: Because spike-specific TCR depth and breadth did not differ between the two schedules, AZD1222 recipients who got a second dose at roughly 4 weeks were pooled with those who got a second dose at roughly 12 weeks. TCR sequencing covered over 230 trial participants: some 210 given two doses of AZD1222 and approximately 25 given two doses of MenACWY control vaccine. Trial participants were enrolled into age subgroups of 18-55, 56-69 and 70-plus years, which contained approximately 150, 30 and 60 TCR-sequenced participants, respectively. The full study reports these points: Because no day 14 peak-response samples were available, the repertoires could be characterized only after the peak T cell response. In the small 56-69-year group, the increase in depth fell short of significance, most likely because of low power. The whole spike protein was spanned by vaccine-associated CD4 TCRs, and dominant responses were seen in regions 160-218 and 743-854. Reportedly, almost half of the unique spike-specific TCRs recognized epitopes lying outside the regions that are mutated in the B.1.351 and B.1.1.7 variants. Participants were mostly white British and included more females than males, and it was suggested by the authors that clonal diversity may have been underestimated. Conclusions about previously exposed vaccinees were limited because only a handful of AZD1222 recipients were SARS-CoV-2 seropositive at baseline. After two AZD1222 doses, both the breadth and the depth of spike-specific TCRs were significantly higher than at day 0 and than in MenACWY recipients.

The intended sense of this specimen's time point label: baseline before first vaccination. Samples from vaccinated people were obtained from the UK trials COV001 and COV002, which included a single-blind randomized controlled phase 2/3 trial of AZD1222 (ChAdOx1 nCoV-19) in healthy adults. Trial participant PBMC samples were collected at day 0 and day 28 after the second dose for TCRbeta chain sequencing. Comments on this clone: Its antigen is not yet known. Within one base of it there is no much larger clone, and no base qualities were kept.

The CDR3 regions of human TCRbeta chains were analyzed by immunosequencing. In the source study's methods: Repertoire TCRs were matched against a reference library of SARS-CoV-2-specific TCRs generated with the MIRA antigen-specificity platform. Breadth was defined as the fraction of unique TCRs that were SARS-CoV-2-associated, and depth was defined as the fraction of total T cells that were SARS-CoV-2-associated. Using the MIRA data, each spike-specific TCR was mapped to the spike region that the TCR reacts to and placed in a CD4 or CD8 class. Log10-transformed breadth and depth values were compared by one-way ANOVA with Sidak's multiple comparisons tests. As stored in TCRdb, this immuneACCESS dataset retains in-frame rearrangements with V and J assigned. A fraction of the clones does not appear; measured against another copy, unresolved V genes explain less than half of the discrepancy, and the remainder lacks a known reason. The DNA gave D and trimming, while V, J and clone size come from that table. Present in this sample are about 160,000 clones, just under 95% of which were seen just once. Jointly, the top ten make up about 0.9% of the sample.

The TCR was taken from an adult in good health. The sample consisted of peripheral blood, taken on day 0 of AZD1222 vaccination.

The sequenced DNA: TGTGCCAGCTCGCCAAAAAATCCGACATTATATAATTCACCCCTCCACTTT. Protein translation: CASSPKNPTLYNSPLHF. The chain couples TRBV18 to TRBJ1-6, with no D gene named confidently. Taken from the germline V gene, the CDR1 and CDR2 loops are KGHSH and LQKENI. Counted from cysteine to phenylalanine, this CDR3 has 17 amino acids. Kept here is only the CDR3 DNA, which spans 51 bases and is read in frame from base 1. V loses 6 bases of germline sequence and J loses 4 bases, and the interval between the two ends is 19 bases. The reference TRBV18 and TRBJ1-6 proteins fill in what lies around the CDR3, so the full variable domain reads NAGVMQNPRHLVRRRGQEARLRCSPMKGHSHVYWYRQLPEEGLKFMVYLQKENIIDESGMPKERFSAEFPKEGPSILRIQQVVRGDSAAYFCASSPKNPTLYNSPLHFGNGTRLTVT.